This paragraph covers one T cell receptor beta chain sequence. Its antigen is not yet known. Qualities for individual bases were not recorded, and no much larger clone is one base off. The record originates from a study of OX40 agonist ivuxolimab in advanced cancers. Study-wide context: Ivuxolimab, which targeted the costimulatory receptor OX40 (CD134), was an agonistic, fully human IgG2 monoclonal antibody. Intravenous ivuxolimab was administered to patients every 2 weeks at six dose levels: 0.01, 0.1, 0.3, 1.5, 3 and 10 mg/kg. Among the 50 to 55 dose-escalation patients, around 19 had hepatocellular carcinoma, roughly 15 melanoma, 9 renal cell carcinoma and 9 head and neck cancer. A male proportion of roughly 85% and a mean age of 60 years, ranging from roughly 23 to 79, were recorded for the dose-escalation cohort. Prior anti-PD-1, anti-PD-L1 or anti-CTLA-4 therapy was permitted, and checkpoint inhibitors had been received by about 36% of dose-escalation patients. Partial responses were achieved by three dose-escalation patients, of whom one had hepatocellular carcinoma and two had cutaneous melanoma. Peripheral TCRbeta sequencing aimed to test whether ivuxolimab altered TCR sequence diversity and caused clonal T-cell expansion. The monotherapy dose-escalation portion (N ≈ 52 patients) of the phase I ivuxolimab trial is reported in the paper.

Genomic DNA was extracted from sorted cells for sequencing of the TCRbeta CDR3 region. TCRbeta CDR3 regions were sequenced using the immunoSEQ Assay. TCRdb provides this immuneACCESS table in a form limited to in-frame rearrangements. Some clones are lacking; in checked studies, under half of them reflect an unresolved V gene, and why the rest are absent is not known. The sample table contains some 72,000 clones; only one count was recorded for 92% of them. The ten largest clonotypes hold 11% of the sample. The CDR3 goes from the cysteine to the phenylalanine over 16 residues. Only the CDR3 region is kept as DNA, spanning 48 bases read in frame from base 1. The germline V gene encodes CDR1 LGHNA and CDR2 YSLEER. The V and J ends are trimmed by 1 base and 4 bases, leaving 16 bases between them. Patients with a history of autoimmune disease or receiving systemic immunosuppression were excluded from the trial. Peripheral blood for TCR sequencing was collected from all dose cohorts at baseline, on cycle 4 day 1, and on cycle 7 day 1. The samples were drawn from a first-in-human, open-label, multicenter phase I dose-escalation trial of ivuxolimab. Adults with locally advanced or metastatic melanoma, renal cell carcinoma, hepatocellular carcinoma or head and neck squamous cell carcinoma were enrolled in the trial. Before TCR sequencing, CD4+ T cells and CD8+ T cells were sorted from peripheral blood as separate populations.

The paper's findings and limits, for the study overall: On average, CD8+ T cells showed more expanded clones than CD4+ T cells after ivuxolimab. Low levels of normalized T-cell clonal expansion were also shown by some nonresponding patients. Clonal expansion of both CD4+ and CD8+ blood T cells was observed from baseline to week 6 at doses 0.1 to 3.0 mg/kg. The antigen specificity of the clonally expanded peripheral T cells was not determined. Partial responders in the 0.1-3.0 mg/kg groups had among the lowest normalized peripheral clonal expansion, especially among CD8+ T cells.

The clonotype was recovered from an adult with an advanced solid tumor such as melanoma, head and neck, liver or kidney cancer. Sequences were derived from CD4+ or CD8+ T cells sorted from blood, sampled in a trial of the OX40 agonist ivuxolimab. The chain is made from TRBV4-3 and TRBJ1-1; TRBD1 could be the D gene, as 5 bases match. The sequence in DNA is TGCGCCAGCAGCCAAGGGGGGGTCGATGGGAGCACTGAAGCTTTCTTT. Its translation reads: CASSQGGVDGSTEAFF.